This T cell receptor beta chain was recovered during a study of blood T cell repertoires in COVID-19. Study summary: Acute and convalescent COVID-19 samples came from the United States, Italy and Spain.

The germline V gene has CDR1 MNHNY and CDR2 SVGAGI (reference sequence). Unmatched junction bases numbered 13, after V lost 5 bases and J lost 2 bases. The CDR3 runs 18 residues. Per the original data handling: Estimation of nucleated cell counts relied on the amplification of reference gene primers. Profiling relied on immunoSEQ multiplex PCR, and the TCRdb table lists in-frame clones only, not all of them. The V and J calls and the clone size are those of that table, but D and trimming were determined from the DNA. The table includes some 290,000 clones, about 85% detected once. There are a few counts of this clone.

This sequence was found in a man aged 18 to 30 with active or convalescent COVID-19. V is TRBV6-6 and J is TRBJ2-7; 12 bases agree with TRBD2. The sequenced sample consisted of peripheral blood. CDR3 sequence (DNA): TGTGCCAGCAGTCCACGCCCCCCGACTAGCGGGAGCGCCTACGAGCAGTACTTC. Translating gives CASSPRPPTSGSAYEQYF.